These 18 T cell receptor beta chains were all obtained from the same sample, sequenced in a study of high-grade serous ovarian cancer treatment subgroups. Tumor samples were taken before definitive surgery or chemotherapy. Repertoires were generated with immunoSEQ multiplex PCR, while TCRdb's copy carries only in-frame clones and drops some. This table has thousands of clones, 66% appearing once. The sequencing input was tumor tissue. The receptors here all came from a human donor with high-grade serous ovarian cancer.

CDR3 sequence: CASSTGLTNTGELFF. DNA of the CDR3: TGCGCCAGCAGCACAGGACTGACGAACACCGGGGAGCTGTTTTTT. The rearrangement links TRBV5-1 to TRBJ2-2, with D possibly called TRBD1 or TRBD2 (5 bases each). Looked up from germline, CDR1 is SGHRS and CDR2 is YFSETQ. CDR3 length equals 15 residues. Trimming took off 4 bases at V and 0 bases at J, with 10 bases between the two ends.

The count of this clone is one. The V and J genes are TRBV6-5 and TRBJ1-4, with D unclear. Trimming pared 5 bases from V and 8 bases from J, leaving 18 bases between. Germline values: CDR1 MNHEY, CDR2 SVGAGI. The CDR3 runs to 15 residues. CDR3 sequence (DNA): TGTGCCAGCAGTGCCCCGGTCTGGGCGGAAGAAAAACTGTTTTTT. Its protein product is CASSAPVWAEEKLFF.

This clone has more than one count but fewer than ten. The chain joins TRBV21-1 to TRBJ1-1; the table's D call of TRBD1 was not tested on the DNA. TRBV21-1 is annotated as a pseudogene. The CDR3 covers 18 residues. The CDR3 sequence is CASSKVGRRPPLNTEAFF. The CDR3 DNA sequence: TGTGCCAGCAGCAAAGTGGGCAGAAGACCTCCTCTAAACACTGAAGCTTTCTTT.

This clone was recorded a few times. The chain joins TRBV4-3 to TRBJ1-2, with 7 nucleotides matching TRBD1. The length of the CDR3 is 14 residues. Germline CDR1 and CDR2: LGHNA and YSLEER. V was clipped by 1 base and J by 5 bases; unmatched bases: 4. CDR3 sequence (DNA): TGCGCCAGCAGCCAAGCGACAGGGAGGTATGGCTACACCTTC. It specifies CASSQATGRYGYTF.

The rearrangement uses TRBV5-1 and TRBJ2-2; unclear D gene. The germline CDR1 and CDR2 sequences are SGHRS and YFSETQ. Trimming removed 0 bases from V and 1 base from J, with 10 bases in between. The CDR3 spans 16 residues. The CDR3 DNA sequence: TGCGCCAGCAGCTTGGGTGCCACACTGAACACCGGGGAGCTGTTTTTT. This encodes CASSLGATLNTGELFF. Using reference TRBV5-1 and TRBJ2-2 for the parts outside the CDR3, the full variable domain is KAGVTQTPRYLIKTRGQQVTLSCSPISGHRSVSWYQQTPGQGLQFLFEYFSETQRNKGNFPGRFSGRQFSNSRSEMNVSTLELGDSALYLCASSLGATLNTGELFFGEGSRLTVL.

The V gene is TRBV19, the J gene TRBJ2-5, with a weak D call TRBD1 (5 bases). The germline CDR1 and CDR2 sequences are LNHDA and SQIVND (reference sequence). V dropped 6 bases and J dropped 7 bases, with 12 bases sitting between them. This CDR3 comprises 12 residues. CDR3 sequence: CASSQGRGTQYF. CDR3 bases: TGTGCCAGTAGCCAGGGTAGGGGGACCCAGTACTTC.

This clone was observed a single time. The rearrangement uses TRBV7-2 and TRBJ1-6; a possible D gene is TRBD1 (5 bases). The length of the CDR3 is 15 residues. Germline lookup yields CDR1 SGHTA and CDR2 FQGNSA. Trimming stripped 5 bases from V and 14 bases from J, with 22 bases between. The CDR3 region is CASSLSSGQQFTLHF. The CDR3 DNA is TGTGCCAGCAGCCTTTCCTCGGGGCAGCAGTTCACCCTCCACTTT.

This rearrangement joins TRBV5-1 to TRBJ1-2; D remains ambiguous. Trimming shortened V by 4 bases and J by 0 bases, and 13 bases separated the two germline ends. CDR3 length equals 15 residues. Germline V gives CDR1 SGHRS, CDR2 YFSETQ. DNA of the CDR3: TGCGCCAGCAGCCCGGACGGAAGACCTAACTATGGCTACACCTTC. Its translation is CASSPDGRPNYGYTF.

The chain links TRBV6-5 to TRBJ1-2; TRBD1 might be the D (5 bases). Looked up from germline, CDR1 is MNHEY and CDR2 is SVGAGI. V was cut by 8 bases and J by 3 bases, with 13 bases left in between. CDR3 length: 13 residues. The CDR3 protein is CASGRDGDYGYTF. The CDR3 DNA follows: TGTGCCAGCGGGAGGGACGGAGACTATGGCTACACCTTC.

This clone was seen only a few times. The gene calls are TRBV7-2 and TRBJ1-2; 7 bases are shared with TRBD1. The V gene's germline CDR1 is SGHTA and CDR2 FQGNSA. Trimming took 5 bases from V and 2 from J; bases not matched to a gene: 11. The CDR3 extends over 16 amino acids. CDR3 bases: TGTGCCAGCAGCCAAGCAGGGGGGCCAGGAAACTATGGCTACACCTTC. Encoded protein: CASSQAGGPGNYGYTF.

V and J are TRBV5-4 and TRBJ1-2, with 8 bases fitting TRBD1. The V gene end was trimmed by 4 bases and the J gene end by 8 bases; junction bases not matched to a gene: 4. There are 12 residues in the CDR3. Germline assignment: CDR1 SGHNT and CDR2 YYREEE (reference sequence). As DNA, the CDR3 is TGTGCCAGCAGCCAGGACAGGGTCGGCTACACCTTC. It translates to CASSQDRVGYTF. Together with reference TRBV5-4 and TRBJ1-2, the CDR3 gives the full variable domain: ETGVTQSPTHLIKTRGQQVTLRCSSQSGHNTVSWYQQALGQGPQFIFQYYREEENGRGNFPPRFSGLQFPNYSSELNVNALELDDSALYLCASSQDRVGYTFGSGTRLTVV.

This chain connects TRBV6-5 to TRBJ1-1, with D perhaps matching TRBD1 (6 bases). V was cut by 2 bases and J by 11 bases, with 12 bases left in between. Germline CDR1 and CDR2: MNHEY and SVGAGI. This CDR3 has 12 amino acids. CDR3 sequence (DNA): TGTGCCAGCAGTTACCGGACAGCTTCGGCTTTCTTT. It codes for CASSYRTASAFF.

This clone occurred a few times. The J gene is TRBJ1-2, the V gene TRBV19, with D hard to call. V was clipped by 3 bases and J by 11 bases, with 10 bases between them. CDR1 is LNHDA, CDR2 SQIVND, per germline (reference sequence). The CDR3 sequence is 11 residues long. DNA for the CDR3: TGTGCCAGTAGTATCAGTGGAAGGTACACCTTC. Translation gives CASSISGRYTF.

The chain carries TRBV27 and TRBJ1-6; tentative D call: TRBD1 (5 bases). Germline V CDR1 and CDR2: MNHEY, SMNVEV (reference sequence). The CDR3 has 14 residues. Deletions cut 7 bases from V and 6 bases from J, with 13 bases between. The CDR3 protein is CASKIGQTNSPLHF. DNA for the CDR3: TGTGCCAGCAAAATCGGACAAACTAATTCACCCCTCCACTTT.

In this sample, this clone turned up a few times. The chain has TRBV10-3 and TRBJ1-2; a weak D match, TRBD1 (5 bases). The CDR3 length is 14 residues. V was clipped by 10 bases and J by 5 bases, with 20 bases between them. Germline lookup yields CDR1 ENHRY and CDR2 SYGVKD. This CDR3 reads CASRAGTVRYGYTF. For the CDR3, the DNA is TGTGCCAGCAGAGCCGGGACGGTGAGGTATGGCTACACCTTC.

This chain connects TRBV5-1 to TRBJ2-5; no reliable D call. In germline, CDR1 is SGHRS, CDR2 YFSETQ. The CDR3 has 15 amino acids. V gave up 4 bases and J gave up 7 bases, with 20 bases separating them. The CDR3 DNA follows: TGCGCCAGCAGCGGATCGGGCCAACCTAAGGGGACCCAGTACTTC. This codes for CASSGSGQPKGTQYF. The whole variable domain, filled in from reference TRBV5-1 and TRBJ2-5, reads KAGVTQTPRYLIKTRGQQVTLSCSPISGHRSVSWYQQTPGQGLQFLFEYFSETQRNKGNFPGRFSGRQFSNSRSEMNVSTLELGDSALYLCASSGSGQPKGTQYFGPGTRLLVL.

This chain links TRBV14 with TRBJ2-7, with D unresolved. Germline V lookup: CDR1 SGHDN, CDR2 FVKESK. The CDR3 length is 13 residues. The V gene lost 5 bases and the J gene lost 2 bases, with 10 bases spanning the gap. The DNA for the CDR3 is TGTGCCAGCAGCGATGGACGAACCTACGAGCAGTACTTC. Translating it yields CASSDGRTYEQYF.

V usage is TRBV12-5 and J usage is TRBJ2-2; possibly TRBD2 for D (5 bases). With 0 bases removed from V and 2 bases from J, the gap between germline ends came to 25 bases. Per the germline V gene, CDR1 is LGHNT and CDR2 is FRNRAP. The CDR3 contains 21 residues. CDR3 sequence: CASGLVPSVPREDENTGELFF. DNA of the CDR3: TGTGCTAGTGGTTTGGTACCTTCCGTACCCCGGGAAGACGAAAACACCGGGGAGCTGTTTTTT.